Following are 27 T cell receptor beta chains from one sample sequenced in a study of blood T cell repertoires in COVID-19. The table came from immunoSEQ multiplex PCR; TCRdb's copy has only in-frame clones and leaves some out. The repertoire includes more than 100,000 clones, 87% of them detected once, and just under 30% sits in the top ten. The sample taken for sequencing was peripheral blood. These receptor sequences come from a woman in her 70s with acute or convalescent COVID-19.

The rearrangement joins TRBV18 to TRBJ1-2; the D is unclear. The germline V gene has CDR1 KGHSH and CDR2 LQKENI. The CDR3 is 17 residues long. Trimming took 1 base from V and 0 from J, leaving 15 bases between them. The CDR3: CASSPRPTSGANYGYTF. CDR3 sequence (DNA): TGTGCCAGCTCACCACGCCCGACGTCCGGGGCTAACTATGGCTACACCTTC.

The rearrangement links TRBV29-1 to TRBJ1-1, with TRBD1 identical over 7 bases. The CDR3 runs to 15 residues. J lost 1 base, V lost 6 bases, and 11 bases had no gene match. The germline CDR1 and CDR2 sequences are SQVTM and ANQGSEA. CDR3 coding DNA: TGCAGCGTCGGGCGGTCCCAGGGGGGGAACACTGAAGCTTTCTTT. Protein: CSVGRSQGGNTEAFF.

The V and J genes are TRBV5-4 and TRBJ2-5, with 8 positions matching TRBD2. The CDR3 length is 14 residues. Germline V gene lookup returns CDR1 SGHNT and CDR2 YYREEE (reference sequence). V lost 0 bases and J lost 5; bases outside the gene matches: 3. The CDR3 nucleotides read TGTGCCAGCAGCTTGGCCGGGGGGGCGGAGACCCAGTACTTC. Its translation is CASSLAGGAETQYF.

The V gene is TRBV18, the J gene TRBJ1-2; possible D gene TRBD1, 6 bases. The ends were cut back, 3 bases at V and 2 bases at J, with 10 bases in the middle. Germline CDR1 reads KGHSH; CDR2 reads LQKENI. The CDR3 runs 14 residues. CDR3 region: CASSPTGPNYGYTF. The CDR3 coding sequence is TGTGCCAGCTCACCGACAGGACCAAACTATGGCTACACCTTC.

V gene TRBV10-2 combines with J gene TRBJ2-7; D possibly corresponds to TRBD2 (7 bases). The CDR3 is 15 residues long. CDR1 is WSHSY, CDR2 SAAADI, per germline. Trimming left V 0 bases short and J 3 bases short, with 12 bases between. In DNA form, the CDR3 reads TGCGCCAGCAGTGAGTCCGGGGGGCACGGCTACGAGCAGTACTTC. It encodes CASSESGGHGYEQYF.

This clone was detected only a few times. The V call is TRBV7-6, the J call TRBJ2-6; 11 nucleotides match TRBD2. Germline trimming cut 4 bases from V and 0 bases from J; bases unmatched to any gene: 5. CDR3 length equals 18 residues. Germline lookup yields CDR1 SGHVS and CDR2 FNYEAQ. This chain's CDR3 is CASSSLAGGPSGANVLTF. The CDR3 DNA reads TGTGCCAGCAGCTCTCTAGCGGGGGGACCCTCTGGGGCCAACGTCCTGACTTTC.

CDR3 coding DNA: TGCGCCAGCAGCACGGGACTAGCGTTCGATGAGCAGTTCTTC. Translating it yields CASSTGLAFDEQFF. The chain links TRBV5-1 to TRBJ2-1, with 10 bases identical to TRBD2. The J segment lost 8 bases and the V segment lost 4 bases, leaving 6 bases of the junction unmatched. The CDR3 length is 14 residues. The germline CDR1 and CDR2 sequences are SGHRS and YFSETQ.

V usage is TRBV5-1 and J usage is TRBJ2-2, with 8 bases aligning to TRBD1. In germline, CDR1 is SGHRS, CDR2 YFSETQ. The CDR3 runs 15 residues. The trim removed 4 bases at V and 1 base at J, leaving 3 bases unmatched. DNA of the CDR3: TGCGCCAGCAGCGTGGACAGGGAGAACACCGGGGAGCTGTTTTTT. Protein product: CASSVDRENTGELFF.

The chain has TRBV29-1 and TRBJ1-5, with TRBD1 as a possible D gene (6 bases). The ends were cut back, 7 bases at V and 6 bases at J, with 19 bases in the middle. The CDR3 has 14 residues. Germline-derived CDR1 and CDR2 are SQVTM and ANQGSEA. CDR3 loop: CSAGPGGAGQPQHF. The CDR3 DNA reads as TGCAGCGCTGGCCCGGGGGGCGCGGGTCAGCCCCAGCATTTT.

V usage is TRBV18 and J usage is TRBJ2-1; 8 bases map to TRBD2. V lost 0 bases and J lost 6; bases outside the gene matches: 7. The CDR3 loop spans 16 amino acids. The germline V gene encodes CDR1 KGHSH and CDR2 LQKENI. The CDR3 reads CASSPPGRGASNEQFF. The CDR3 nucleotides are TGTGCCAGCTCACCACCGGGGCGGGGGGCCTCCAATGAGCAGTTCTTC.

The chain links TRBV5-1 to TRBJ2-3, with a possible D match to TRBD2 (6 bases). With 5 bases removed from V and 3 bases from J, the gap between germline ends came to 25 bases. The CDR3 runs 18 residues. Per the germline V gene, CDR1 is SGHRS and CDR2 is YFSETQ. The CDR3 protein is CASSRGFTGVERTDTQYF. The DNA for the CDR3 is TGCGCCAGCAGTAGGGGTTTTACGGGGGTAGAAAGGACAGATACGCAGTATTTT.

The chain couples TRBV3-1 (or the pseudogene TRBV3-2) to TRBJ2-7; D is possibly TRBD1 (6 bases). The V gene's germline CDR1 is LGHDT and CDR2 YNNKEL (reference sequence). Trimming pared 8 bases from V and 7 bases from J, leaving 21 bases between. The length of the CDR3 is 14 residues. The CDR3 nucleotides read TGTGCCAGCGCTACAGGGTATACCTCGGGAGAGCAGTACTTC. Translating it yields CASATGYTSGEQYF.

The rearrangement links TRBV2 to TRBJ1-5; weak D call: TRBD1 (5 bases). The CDR3 is 15 amino acids. V gave up 7 bases and J gave up 0 bases, with 13 bases separating them. The germline V gene encodes CDR1 SNHLY and CDR2 FYNNEI. The CDR3 DNA reads TGTGCCAGCACACCGGACACTCATAGCAATCAGCCCCAGCATTTT. As protein: CASTPDTHSNQPQHF.

CDR3 loop: CASTTGGTWGYGYTF. The CDR3 coding sequence is TGTGCCAGCACTACCGGGGGGACGTGGGGGTATGGCTACACCTTC. The J gene is TRBJ1-2, the V gene TRBV6-5, with D possibly matching TRBD1 (5 bases). This CDR3 contains 15 residues. The V and J ends lost 7 bases and 5 bases respectively, with 20 bases between them. CDR1 is MNHEY, CDR2 SVGAGI, per germline.

The chain is built from TRBV6-5 and TRBJ1-6; D gene unclear. CDR3 length: 15 residues. Trimming removed 0 bases at V and 7 bases at J, with 10 bases between. The germline V gene has CDR1 MNHEY and CDR2 SVGAGI. The CDR3 coding sequence is TGTGCCAGCAGTTACTCTGAAGTTCAGAATTCACCCCTCCACTTT. Encoded protein: CASSYSEVQNSPLHF.

The V and J genes are TRBV7-2 and TRBJ1-2; TRBD1 agrees at 8 bases. The CDR3 is made up of 16 amino acids. V lost 0 bases, J lost 5 bases, and 8 bases stayed unmatched. CDR1 SGHTA and CDR2 FQGNSA come from the germline V gene. The CDR3 region has the DNA TGTGCCAGCAGCTTAGCGGTCGGTCAGGGGGCTTATGGCTACACCTTC. Translation: CASSLAVGQGAYGYTF.

A single count supports this clone. The gene calls are TRBV7-9 and TRBJ2-3; D is perhaps TRBD1 (6 bases). This CDR3 contains 15 residues. Trimming took 1 base from V and 6 from J, leaving 14 bases between them. The germline V gene encodes CDR1 SEHNR and CDR2 FQNEAQ (reference sequence). The CDR3 reads CASSLVGGNFDTQYF. The CDR3, as DNA: TGTGCCAGCAGCTTAGTAGGGGGAAATTTTGATACGCAGTATTTT.

V gene TRBV6-5 combines with J gene TRBJ2-3; possibly TRBD1 for D (5 bases). V was cut by 8 bases and J by 0 bases, with 12 bases left in between. The CDR3 sequence is 14 residues long. The germline V gene encodes CDR1 MNHEY and CDR2 SVGAGI. The CDR3 bases are TGTGCCAGCGAAAGGGGCGTTAGCACAGATACGCAGTATTTT. Protein product: CASERGVSTDTQYF.

The chain combines TRBV29-1 with TRBJ1-5, with 9 bases fitting TRBD1. Germline CDR1 SQVTM, CDR2 ANQGSEA. V lost 7 bases, J lost 6 bases, and 7 bases stayed unmatched. CDR3 length equals 13 residues. The CDR3 DNA reads TGCAGCGCCAGACAGGGGGAAGGTCAGCCCCAGCATTTT. Amino acid sequence: CSARQGEGQPQHF.

The chain recombines TRBV7-3 with TRBJ2-2; 7 positions match TRBD1. The CDR3 is 16 residues long. The germline V gene has CDR1 SGHTA and CDR2 FQGTGA. Losses at the gene ends were 5 bases for V and 0 bases for J; bases not matched to a gene: 6. As DNA, the CDR3 is TGTGCCAGCAGCCCCCGGACAGGTACGAACACCGGGGAGCTGTTTTTT. Encoded protein: CASSPRTGTNTGELFF.

The rearrangement links TRBV30 to TRBJ1-3, with 10 bases lining up with TRBD1. This CDR3 spans 19 amino acids. The junction had 16 bases not matched to a gene; V was cut back by 3 bases and J by 2 bases. Germline assignment: CDR1 GTSNPN and CDR2 SVGIG (reference sequence). The CDR3 loop is CAWSDQRPRDRGAGNTIYF. DNA of the CDR3: TGTGCCTGGAGCGATCAACGGCCTCGGGACAGGGGAGCTGGAAACACCATATATTTT. Full variable domain (outside the CDR3, taken from reference TRBV30 and TRBJ1-3): SQTIHQWPATLVQPVGSPLSLECTVEGTSNPNLYWYRQAAGRGLQLLFYSVGIGQISSEVPQNLSASRPQDRQFILSSKKLLLSDSGFYLCAWSDQRPRDRGAGNTIYFGEGSWLTVV.

The DNA of the CDR3 is TGTGCCAGCTCACCCAACCAGATTCCCGGACAGGCCGGGTCCGAGCAGTACTTC. This encodes CASSPNQIPGQAGSEQYF. The chain employs TRBV18 and TRBJ2-7; 7 nucleotides align to TRBD1. The ends lost 3 bases at V and 6 bases at J; junction bases unmatched: 20. This CDR3 is 18 amino acids long. CDR1 and CDR2 from the germline V gene are KGHSH and LQKENI.

As concerns this clone: No conserved phenylalanine or tryptophan ends this CDR3, so it is likely a read error. The limits of the CDR3 on the DNA are not certain, so only TCRdb's listed CDR3 is given. Here the CDR3 reads CASSQRTSGGDLYI. The chain joins TRBV3-1 (or the pseudogene TRBV3-2) to TRBJ2-7; no check of the table's D call, TRBD2, against the DNA was made. The CDR3 sequence runs 14 residues, both termini included. Germline CDR1 LGHDT, CDR2 YNNKEL (reference sequence).

The chain links TRBV28 to TRBJ1-5; 11 bases agree with TRBD1. After removal of 4 bases from V and 2 bases from J, the junction contained 7 bases not matched to a gene. This CDR3 contains 17 residues. Germline lookup yields CDR1 MDHEN and CDR2 SYDVKM. The DNA of the CDR3 is TGTGCCAGCAGTTCGCCGGACAGGGGGCCGGGCAATCAGCCCCAGCATTTT. Encoded protein: CASSSPDRGPGNQPQHF.

V and J are TRBV29-1 and TRBJ1-1; 7 bases map to TRBD1. V lost 2 bases, J lost 1 base, and 1 base stayed unmatched. Germline CDR1 reads SQVTM; CDR2 reads ANQGSEA. The CDR3 spans 13 residues. The CDR3 DNA follows: TGCAGCGTTGAACGGGACAGGAACACTGAAGCTTTCTTT. Translation gives CSVERDRNTEAFF.

CDR3 DNA: TGTGCCACCAGTGATTTGCACGCAGGGGGCCAAGAGACCCAGTACTTC. Protein product: CATSDLHAGGQETQYF. This sequence joins TRBV24-1 and TRBJ2-5; 7 bases align to TRBD1. The CDR3 loop spans 16 amino acids. V trimming: 0 bases; J trimming: 1 base; junction bases outside the gene matches: 4. Germline CDR1 KGHDR, CDR2 SFDVKD.

The chain has TRBV18 and TRBJ2-7; tentative D call: TRBD2 (5 bases). There are 14 residues in the CDR3. Germline CDR1 KGHSH, CDR2 LQKENI. Trimming took 0 bases from V and 5 from J, leaving 11 bases between them. The CDR3 here is CASSPPSGLNEQYF. CDR3 DNA: TGTGCCAGCTCACCACCGTCGGGATTGAACGAGCAGTACTTC.